This T cell receptor beta chain originates from a study of blood T cell repertoires in COVID-19. Looked up from germline, CDR1 is SQVTM and CDR2 is ANQGSEA. This CDR3 is 15 amino acids long. V trimming: 3 bases; J trimming: 0 bases; junction bases outside the gene matches: 7. Sequenced by immunoSEQ multiplex PCR; TCRdb stores in-frame clones only, minus some. This table has over 250,000 clones, about 88% appearing once. The chain is built from TRBV29-1 and TRBJ1-1; 7 nucleotides align to TRBD1. The receptor was isolated from a human donor with COVID-19, enrolled during active disease. The donor label of this sample is uncertain. Sequenced input: peripheral blood. The CDR3 sequence is CSVDNRGNVNTEAFF. The DNA of the CDR3 is TGCAGCGTTGACAACAGGGGTAATGTGAACACTGAAGCTTTCTTT. Full variable domain (remainder filled in from reference TRBV29-1 and TRBJ1-1): SAVISQKPSRDICQRGTSLTIQCQVDSQVTMMFWYRQQPGQSLTLIATANQGSEATYESGFVIDKFPISRPNLTFSTLTVSNMSPEDSSIYLCSVDNRGNVNTEAFFGQGTRLTVV.